This T cell receptor beta chain was recorded in a study of blood T cell repertoires in COVID-19. Study-level background: The study drew acute and convalescent COVID-19 samples from the United States, Italy and Spain. PBMCs, B-cell-depleted T cells, or T cells were the source of the cDNA or gDNA that made up the material.

Germline-derived CDR1 and CDR2 are LGHDT and YNNKEL (reference sequence). This CDR3 is built from 16 residues. Trimming pared 1 base from V and 0 bases from J, leaving 11 bases between. The authors' processing: From reference gene primer amplification, estimates of nucleated cell counts were derived. The assay was immunoSEQ multiplex PCR, and TCRdb's table has in-frame clones only and misses some. V, J and clone size are taken as reported in that table, and D and trimming were inferred from the DNA itself. The table includes 30,000 to 35,000 clones, roughly four fifths detected once. The clonotype was recovered from a man older than 75 with active or convalescent COVID-19. V and J are TRBV3-1 (or the pseudogene TRBV3-2) and TRBJ2-3; TRBD2 might be the D (5 bases). The sample was peripheral blood. The CDR3 loop is CASSQVASTSTDTQYF. CDR3 nucleotide sequence: TGTGCCAGCAGCCAAGTAGCGTCAACTAGCACAGATACGCAGTATTTT.